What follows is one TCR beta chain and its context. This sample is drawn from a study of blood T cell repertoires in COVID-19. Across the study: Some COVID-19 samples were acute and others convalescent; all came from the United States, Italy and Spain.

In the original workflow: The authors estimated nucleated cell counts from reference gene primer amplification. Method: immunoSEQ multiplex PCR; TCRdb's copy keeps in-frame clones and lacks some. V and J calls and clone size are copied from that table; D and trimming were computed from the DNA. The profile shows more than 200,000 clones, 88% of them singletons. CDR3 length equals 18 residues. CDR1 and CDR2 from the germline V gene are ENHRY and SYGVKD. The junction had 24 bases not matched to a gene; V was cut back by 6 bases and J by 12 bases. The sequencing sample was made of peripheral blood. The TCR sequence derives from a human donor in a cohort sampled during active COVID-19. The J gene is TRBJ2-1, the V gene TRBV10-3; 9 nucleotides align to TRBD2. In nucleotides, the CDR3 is TGTGCCATCAGGGGGGTTTCTAGCGGGATGGATAAACCTTTGGGGCAGTTCTTC. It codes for CAIRGVSSGMDKPLGQFF.